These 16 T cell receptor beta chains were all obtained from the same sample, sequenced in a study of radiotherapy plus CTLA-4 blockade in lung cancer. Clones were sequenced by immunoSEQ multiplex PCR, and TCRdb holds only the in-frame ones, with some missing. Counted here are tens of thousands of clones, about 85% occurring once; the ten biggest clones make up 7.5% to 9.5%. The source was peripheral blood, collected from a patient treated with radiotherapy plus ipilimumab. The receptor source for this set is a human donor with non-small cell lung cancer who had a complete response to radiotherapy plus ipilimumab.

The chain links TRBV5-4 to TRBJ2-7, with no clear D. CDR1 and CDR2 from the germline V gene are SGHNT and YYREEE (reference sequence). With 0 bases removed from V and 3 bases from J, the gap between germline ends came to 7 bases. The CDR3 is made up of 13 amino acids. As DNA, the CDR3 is TGTGCCAGCAGCTTGGGCACTCTCTACGAGCAGTACTTC. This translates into CASSLGTLYEQYF.

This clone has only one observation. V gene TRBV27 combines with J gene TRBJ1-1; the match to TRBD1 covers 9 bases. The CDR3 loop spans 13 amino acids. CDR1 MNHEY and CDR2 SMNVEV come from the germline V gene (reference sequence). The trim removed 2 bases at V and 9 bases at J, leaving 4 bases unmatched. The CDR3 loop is CASSLRGTGQAFF. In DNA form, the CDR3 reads TGTGCCAGCAGTTTAAGGGGGACAGGGCAAGCTTTCTTT.

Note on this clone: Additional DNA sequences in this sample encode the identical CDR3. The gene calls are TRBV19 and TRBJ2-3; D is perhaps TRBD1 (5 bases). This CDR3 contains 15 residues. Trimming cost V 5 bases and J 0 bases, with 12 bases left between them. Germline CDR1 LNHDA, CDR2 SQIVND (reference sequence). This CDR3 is CASSPRQGSTDTQYF. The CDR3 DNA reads TGTGCCAGTAGTCCCAGGCAGGGAAGCACAGATACGCAGTATTTT.

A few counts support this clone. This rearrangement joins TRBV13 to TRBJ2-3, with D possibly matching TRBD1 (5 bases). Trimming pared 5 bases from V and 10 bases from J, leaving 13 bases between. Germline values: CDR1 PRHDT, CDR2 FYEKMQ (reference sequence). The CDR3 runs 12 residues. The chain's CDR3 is CASSTEMGPQYF. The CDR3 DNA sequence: TGTGCCAGCAGCACGGAGATGGGGCCGCAGTATTTT. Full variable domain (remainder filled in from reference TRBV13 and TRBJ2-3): AAGVIQSPRHLIKEKRETATLKCYPIPRHDTVYWYQQGPGQDPQFLISFYEKMQSDKGSIPDRFSAQQFSDYHSELNMSSLELGDSALYFCASSTEMGPQYFGPGTRLTVL.

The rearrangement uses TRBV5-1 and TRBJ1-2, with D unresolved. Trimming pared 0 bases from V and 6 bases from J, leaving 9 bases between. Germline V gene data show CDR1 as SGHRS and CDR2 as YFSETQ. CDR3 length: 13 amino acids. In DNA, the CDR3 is TGCGCCAGCAGCTTGGTAGTCGGGGATGGCTACACCTTC. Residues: CASSLVVGDGYTF.

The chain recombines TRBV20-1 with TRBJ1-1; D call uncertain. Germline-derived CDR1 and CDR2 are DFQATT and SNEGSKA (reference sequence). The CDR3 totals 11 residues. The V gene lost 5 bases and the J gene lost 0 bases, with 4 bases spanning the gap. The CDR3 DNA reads TGCAGTGCTCTAGTGAACACTGAAGCTTTCTTT. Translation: CSALVNTEAFF.

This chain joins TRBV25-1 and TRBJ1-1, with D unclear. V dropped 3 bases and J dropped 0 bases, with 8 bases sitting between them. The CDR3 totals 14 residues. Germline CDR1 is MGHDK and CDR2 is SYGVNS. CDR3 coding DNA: TGTGCCAGCAGTGATGAGGGTCTGAACACTGAAGCTTTCTTT. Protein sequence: CASSDEGLNTEAFF.

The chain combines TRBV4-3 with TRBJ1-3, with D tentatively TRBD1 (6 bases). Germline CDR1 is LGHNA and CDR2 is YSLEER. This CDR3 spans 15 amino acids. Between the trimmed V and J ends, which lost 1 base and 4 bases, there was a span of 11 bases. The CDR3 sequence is CASSQAGGLGNTIYF. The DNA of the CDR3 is TGCGCCAGCAGCCAAGCGGGGGGCCTAGGAAACACCATATATTTT.

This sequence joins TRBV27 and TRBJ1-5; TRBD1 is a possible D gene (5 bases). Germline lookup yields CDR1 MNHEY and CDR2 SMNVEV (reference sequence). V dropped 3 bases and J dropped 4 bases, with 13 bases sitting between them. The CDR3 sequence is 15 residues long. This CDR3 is CASSFSDGGNQPQHF. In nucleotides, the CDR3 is TGTGCCAGCAGTTTCTCGGACGGGGGGAATCAGCCCCAGCATTTT.

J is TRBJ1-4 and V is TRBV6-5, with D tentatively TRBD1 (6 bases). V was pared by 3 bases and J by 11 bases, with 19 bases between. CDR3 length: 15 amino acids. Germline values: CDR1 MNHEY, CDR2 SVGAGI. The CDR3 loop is CASSYSGRTGQKLFF. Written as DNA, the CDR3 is TGTGCCAGCAGTTATTCGGGCAGGACCGGACAGAAACTGTTTTTT.

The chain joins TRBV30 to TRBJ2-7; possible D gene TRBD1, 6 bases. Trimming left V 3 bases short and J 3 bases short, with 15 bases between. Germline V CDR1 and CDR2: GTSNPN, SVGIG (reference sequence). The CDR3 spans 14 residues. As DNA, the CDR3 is TGTGCCTGGAGCGCAGGGGAGATGGGCTACGAGCAGTACGTC. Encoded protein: CAWSAGEMGYEQYV.

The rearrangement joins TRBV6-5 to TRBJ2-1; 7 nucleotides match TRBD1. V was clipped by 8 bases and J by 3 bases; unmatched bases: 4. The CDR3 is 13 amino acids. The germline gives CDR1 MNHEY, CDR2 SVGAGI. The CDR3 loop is CASYDRDYNEQFF. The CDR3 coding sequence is TGTGCCAGCTATGACAGGGACTACAATGAGCAGTTCTTC.

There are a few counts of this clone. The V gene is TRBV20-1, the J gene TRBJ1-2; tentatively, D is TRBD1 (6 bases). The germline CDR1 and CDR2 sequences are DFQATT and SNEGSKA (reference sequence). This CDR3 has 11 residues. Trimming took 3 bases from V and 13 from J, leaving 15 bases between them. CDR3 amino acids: CSARARGLGTF. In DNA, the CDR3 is TGCAGTGCTAGGGCCAGGGGCCTGGGCACCTTC.

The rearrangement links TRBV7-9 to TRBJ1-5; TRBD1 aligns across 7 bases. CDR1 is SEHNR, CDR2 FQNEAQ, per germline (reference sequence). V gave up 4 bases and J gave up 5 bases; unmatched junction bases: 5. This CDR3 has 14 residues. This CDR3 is CASSSDRAHQPQHF. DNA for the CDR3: TGTGCCAGCAGCTCAGACAGGGCTCATCAGCCCCAGCATTTT. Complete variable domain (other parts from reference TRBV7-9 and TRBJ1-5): DTGVSQNPRHKITKRGQNVTFRCDPISEHNRLYWYRQTLGQGPEFLTYFQNEAQLEKSRLLSDRFSAERPKGSFSTLEIQRTEQGDSAMYLCASSSDRAHQPQHFGDGTRLSIL.

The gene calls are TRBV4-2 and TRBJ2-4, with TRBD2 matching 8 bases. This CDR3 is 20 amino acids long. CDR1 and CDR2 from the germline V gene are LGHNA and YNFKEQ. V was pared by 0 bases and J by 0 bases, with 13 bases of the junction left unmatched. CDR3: CASSQDRYLAGRLAKNIQYF. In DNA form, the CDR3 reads TGTGCCAGCAGCCAAGATCGGTACCTAGCGGGTAGGCTAGCCAAAAACATTCAGTACTTC.

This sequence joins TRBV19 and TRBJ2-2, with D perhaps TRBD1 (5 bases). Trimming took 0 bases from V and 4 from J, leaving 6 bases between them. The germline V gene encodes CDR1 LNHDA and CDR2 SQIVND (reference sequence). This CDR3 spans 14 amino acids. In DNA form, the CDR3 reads TGTGCCAGTAGTATAGAGGGGCGCACCGGGGAGCTGTTTTTT. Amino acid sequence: CASSIEGRTGELFF.